This is a list of T cell receptor beta chains from one sample in a study of blood T cell repertoires in COVID-19. The data were produced by immunoSEQ multiplex PCR, yet TCRdb's version contains in-frame clones alone and is incomplete. This table has 95,000 to 100,000 clones, roughly four fifths appearing once. What was sequenced was peripheral blood. These receptors all come from a human donor in a cohort sampled during active COVID-19. The CDR3 runs from the conserved cysteine through the conserved F or W. The D gene is left open where the match is weak. Clone size, where shown, is once, few, many, or a class for clones that have expanded.

clone_size: .; j_call: TRBJ2-7; v_call: TRBV5-6; d_call: TRBD1; cdr3_nt: TGTGCCAGCAGCTTGGCGGGACAGGGTTCTTACGAGCAGTACTTC; cdr3_aa: CASSLAGQGSYEQYF
clone_size: .; j_call: TRBJ2-1; v_call: TRBV6-4; d_call: .; cdr3_nt: TGTGCCAGCAGTGACGGGGGGATTCGGCAGTTCTTC; cdr3_aa: CASSDGGIRQFF
clone_size: .; j_call: TRBJ2-7; v_call: TRBV5-1; d_call: TRBD1; cdr3_nt: TGCGCCAGCAGCACAGATACAGGGGGTCCCTACGAGCAGTACTTC; cdr3_aa: CASSTDTGGPYEQYF
clone_size: .; j_call: TRBJ2-1; v_call: TRBV2; d_call: .; cdr3_nt: TGTGCCAGCAGTTACCAGGACAATGAGCAGTTCTTC; cdr3_aa: CASSYQDNEQFF
clone_size: .; j_call: TRBJ1-1; v_call: TRBV11-3; d_call: .; cdr3_nt: TGTGCCAGCAGCCTGAGTACGAACACTGAAGCTTTCTTT; cdr3_aa: CASSLSTNTEAFF
clone_size: .; j_call: TRBJ1-5; v_call: TRBV7-9; d_call: TRBD1; cdr3_nt: TGTGCCAGCAGCTTAGGACCCTCCGTGGACAGGGGACGGAATCAGCCCCAGCATTTT; cdr3_aa: CASSLGPSVDRGRNQPQHF
clone_size: .; j_call: TRBJ2-2; v_call: TRBV7-9; d_call: TRBD2; cdr3_nt: TGTGCCAGCAGCTCCCCTGGCGGGGGGGTCACCGGGGAGCTGTTTTTT; cdr3_aa: CASSSPGGGVTGELFF
clone_size: many; j_call: TRBJ1-1; v_call: TRBV18; d_call: .; cdr3_nt: TGTGCCAGCTCACCACAGGGCAGGGTGACGAACACTGAAGCTTTCTTT; cdr3_aa: CASSPQGRVTNTEAFF
clone_size: few; j_call: TRBJ1-2; v_call: TRBV5-6; d_call: TRBD1; cdr3_nt: TGTGCCAGCAGCTTCCCGGACAGGACGAACTATGGCTACACCTTC; cdr3_aa: CASSFPDRTNYGYTF
clone_size: .; j_call: TRBJ1-5; v_call: TRBV2; d_call: .; cdr3_nt: TGTGCCAGCAGTTTCCTAGGGGGGGGCAATCAGCCCCAGCATTTT; cdr3_aa: CASSFLGGGNQPQHF
clone_size: .; j_call: TRBJ1-6; v_call: TRBV6-5; d_call: TRBD1; cdr3_nt: TGTGCCAGCAGGGGACAGGAACTCAATAATTCACCCCTCCACTTT; cdr3_aa: CASRGQELNNSPLHF
clone_size: .; j_call: TRBJ1-3; v_call: TRBV6-2/TRBV6-3; d_call: .; cdr3_nt: TGTGCCAGCAGCCCACAGGGATCCGGAAACACCATATATTTT; cdr3_aa: CASSPQGSGNTIYF
clone_size: .; j_call: TRBJ2-3; v_call: TRBV4-1; d_call: TRBD2; cdr3_nt: TGCGCCAGCAGGACCGGGCCCGAGCGGGGGTTCACGGATACGCAGTATTTT; cdr3_aa: CASRTGPERGFTDTQYF
clone_size: .; j_call: TRBJ1-1; v_call: TRBV7-8; d_call: .; cdr3_nt: TGTGCCAGCAGCTTACGCAGGGAGGTCATCGGGCTGAACACTGAAGCTTTCTTT; cdr3_aa: CASSLRREVIGLNTEAFF
clone_size: .; j_call: TRBJ2-2; v_call: TRBV7-9; d_call: TRBD1; cdr3_nt: TGTGCCAGCAGCTTAAAAGGACAGGGGGCCGCCGGGGAGCTGTTTTTT; cdr3_aa: CASSLKGQGAAGELFF
clone_size: .; j_call: TRBJ2-1; v_call: TRBV29-1; d_call: .; cdr3_nt: TGCAGCGTTGACGGTAGCTCCTACAATGAGCAGTTCTTC; cdr3_aa: CSVDGSSYNEQFF
clone_size: .; j_call: TRBJ1-4; v_call: TRBV28; d_call: TRBD1; cdr3_nt: TGTGCCAGCAGTGTGACGACAGGGGGAAGAATTGAAAAACTGTTTTTT; cdr3_aa: CASSVTTGGRIEKLFF
clone_size: .; j_call: TRBJ1-2; v_call: TRBV5-4; d_call: .; cdr3_nt: TGTGCCAGCTCCCAGGGAAATGACTATGGCTACACCTTC; cdr3_aa: CASSQGNDYGYTF